The rows below give T cell receptor beta chains drawn from one sample of a study of control samples from healthy donors and cancer patients. This table comes from immunoSEQ multiplex PCR, and its TCRdb copy is limited to in-frame clones, with some not included. Among over 150,000 clones listed, 95% to 96% were seen once. Sequencing input: blood. Receptors originate from a woman aged 25-40 years in good health. Each CDR3 is given with its conserved first and last residue. The D gene is left open where the match is weak. Clone size is stated in some rows and not others, as once, few, many or a class when expanded.

TRBJ1-2 | NA | TRBV3-1/TRBV3-2 | NA | TGTGCCAGCACTGGGCTCTATGGCTACACCTTC | CASTGLYGYTF
TRBJ2-7 | NA | TRBV28 | TRBD1 | TGTGCCAGCAGTTTGCCATGGACAGGGAGCTCCTACGAGCAGTACTTC | CASSLPWTGSSYEQYF
TRBJ2-3 | NA | TRBV5-1 | NA | TGCGCCAGCAGCTCATACAGGTTCTCTGGAGATACGCAGTATTTT | CASSSYRFSGDTQYF
TRBJ1-5 | NA | TRBV3-1/TRBV3-2 | NA | TGTGCCAGCAGCCCAGGGACGGTTAATCAGCCCCAGCATTTT | CASSPGTVNQPQHF
TRBJ2-6 | NA | TRBV6-2/TRBV6-3 | NA | TGTGCCAGCAGTTCCGGGGGCTCTGGGGCCAACGTCCTGACTTTC | CASSSGGSGANVLTF
TRBJ2-1 | NA | TRBV27 | TRBD2 | TGTGCCAGCAGTTTTGGGACTAGCGGGAGAGGTCCTTTATTCGAGCAGTTCTTC | CASSFGTSGRGPLFEQFF
TRBJ1-4 | NA | TRBV6-5 | NA | TGTGCCAGCAGTCTCACACCCTCCTTCGGCGAAAAACTGTTTTTT | CASSLTPSFGEKLFF
TRBJ2-3 | NA | TRBV21-1 | NA | TGTGCCAGCAGGAAGGGACTAGCGGGGGAGGATACGCAGTATTTT | CASRKGLAGEDTQYF
TRBJ1-2 | NA | TRBV27 | NA | TGTGCCAGCAGTTTATCTCCTACCGGGTTTGCTAATGGCTACACCTTC | CASSLSPTGFANGYTF
TRBJ1-4 | NA | TRBV2 | TRBD1 | TGTGCCAGAAGTACCTCCGGGACAGGGGGTGAAAAACTGTTTTTT | CARSTSGTGGEKLFF
TRBJ1-1 | NA | TRBV7-9 | TRBD1 | TGTGCCAGCAGCTTAGCGGGACAGGGTGGGACTTTCTTT | CASSLAGQGGTFF
TRBJ2-2 | NA | TRBV14 | TRBD2 | TGTGCCAGCAGCCCACGACTAGCGGGAGTTACCGGGGAGCTGTTTTTT | CASSPRLAGVTGELFF
TRBJ1-2 | NA | TRBV10-2 | NA | TGCGCCAGCAGTGAGGCCGGGTACTATGGCTACACCTTC | CASSEAGYYGYTF
TRBJ2-7 | NA | TRBV29-1 | TRBD1 | TGCAGCGCGACAGGGGCCTCATACGAGCAGTACTTC | CSATGASYEQYF
TRBJ1-3 | NA | TRBV4-2 | TRBD1 | TGTGCCAGCAGCCCCCTCCCCAGGGGGCATGGAAACACCATATATTTT | CASSPLPRGHGNTIYF
TRBJ1-1 | NA | TRBV5-1 | NA | TGCGCCAGCAGCTTGGGGGGCCTACCTCCTCCACCGGAGGTGGAAGCTTTCTTT | CASSLGGLPPPPEVEAFF
TRBJ2-7 | NA | TRBV7-8 | TRBD2 | TGTGCCAGCAGCTTAGTCGTTTTAGCGGGCTCCTACGAGCAGTACTTC | CASSLVVLAGSYEQYF
TRBJ1-4 | NA | TRBV7-6 | NA | TGTGCCAGCAGACAGCGGGGGGCGACTAATGAAAAACTGTTTTTT | CASRQRGATNEKLFF
TRBJ2-7 | NA | TRBV28 | NA | TGTGCCAGCAGTTCCATACCCTACGAGCAGTACTTC | CASSSIPYEQYF
TRBJ2-7 | NA | TRBV6-6 | NA | TGTGCCAGCAGTTTCCCAGGGGCCGAGCAGTACTTC | CASSFPGAEQYF
TRBJ2-1 | few | TRBV6-4 | NA | TGTGCCAGCAGTGACGCCGAGGTGGGTGAGCAGTTCTTC | CASSDAEVGEQFF
TRBJ2-7 | NA | TRBV18 | TRBD1 | TGTGCCAGCTCACCTACAGGGGGCCCATTGAGTACGGAGCAGTACTTC | CASSPTGGPLSTEQYF
TRBJ2-7 | NA | TRBV3-1/TRBV3-2 | NA | TGTGCCAGCAGCCGCCTCAGGATGGACGAGCAGTACTTC | CASSRLRMDEQYF
TRBJ2-3 | NA | TRBV7-9 | TRBD1 | TGTGCCAGCAGCGACACAGGGGTGGCAGATACGCAGTATTTT | CASSDTGVADTQYF
TRBJ2-3 | once | TRBV13 | NA | TGTGCCAGCAGCTTAGAGAGGGCGGAAGATACGCAGTATTTT | CASSLERAEDTQYF
TRBJ1-5 | NA | TRBV19 | TRBD1 | TGTGCCAGTAGTATCTTGACAGGGAGTCAGCCCCAGCATTTT | CASSILTGSQPQHF
TRBJ1-1 | NA | TRBV6-5 | NA | TGTGCCAGCAGTTACCAGGGATTCACTGAAGCTTTCTTT | CASSYQGFTEAFF
TRBJ1-3 | NA | TRBV7-3 | NA | TGTGCCAGCAGCTTAACAAGGTCAAACACCATATATTTT | CASSLTRSNTIYF
TRBJ2-2 | NA | TRBV5-4 | NA | TGTGCCAGCAGCTTGCCGGGCCGGGGTCACGGGGAGCTGTTTTTT | CASSLPGRGHGELFF
TRBJ1-6 | NA | TRBV19 | NA | TGTGCCAGTAGAATCCAGGGCGGTAATTCACCCCTCCACTTT | CASRIQGGNSPLHF
TRBJ1-2 | NA | TRBV28 | NA | TGTGCCAGCAGTCCCCGAGAGAAACAGAGGTATGGCTACACCTTC | CASSPREKQRYGYTF
TRBJ1-1 | NA | TRBV2 | NA | TGTGCCAGCAGTGAGGGGACTGTGCGAGCTTTCTTT | CASSEGTVRAFF
TRBJ2-1 | NA | TRBV27 | NA | TGTGCCAGTGCCTTGAGAGAGCAGTTCTTC | CASALREQFF
TRBJ2-7 | NA | TRBV28 | TRBD2 | TGTGCCAGCAGTTTTGGGCCCTCCCTCCTCGGCGGGAGTTCGTACGAGCAGTACTTC | CASSFGPSLLGGSSYEQYF
TRBJ1-1 | NA | TRBV5-1 | TRBD1 | TGCGCCAGCAGCTTGGATCCAGGGGGTCGGACTGAAGCTTTCTTT | CASSLDPGGRTEAFF
TRBJ1-4 | NA | TRBV5-1 | TRBD1 | TGCGCCAGCAGCCCCGGGACAGGGGCTAATGAAAAACTGTTTTTT | CASSPGTGANEKLFF
TRBJ2-4 | few | TRBV4-1 | TRBD2 | TGCGCCAGCAGCCGCCCACTAGCGGGGACCAAAAACATTCAGTACTTC | CASSRPLAGTKNIQYF
TRBJ2-7 | NA | TRBV6-5 | NA | TGTGCCAGCTCCAGAACCGGATACGAGCAGTACTTC | CASSRTGYEQYF
TRBJ1-3 | NA | TRBV10-2 | NA | TGCGCCAGCAGTGGCCGGGTCTCTGGAAACACCATATATTTT | CASSGRVSGNTIYF
TRBJ1-2 | NA | TRBV28 | NA | TGTGCCAGCAGCTCACCGGGACCCGGCTACACCTTC | CASSSPGPGYTF
TRBJ2-1 | NA | TRBV20-1 | NA | TGCAGTGCTAGTAGTGGGCTAGCTACAGGGATTGACAATGAGCAGTTCTTC | CSASSGLATGIDNEQFF
TRBJ1-1 | once | TRBV27 | NA | TGTGCCAGCAGTTTATCCAGGGTTGCGAACACTGAAGCTTTCTTT | CASSLSRVANTEAFF
TRBJ1-1 | NA | TRBV11-2 | NA | TGTGCCAGCAGTTTAGGCCCCAACACTGAAGCTTTCTTT | CASSLGPNTEAFF
TRBJ1-2 | NA | TRBV10-3 | TRBD1 | TGTGCCATCTCCACGGGACAGGAGTTCTATGGCTACACCTTC | CAISTGQEFYGYTF
TRBJ1-5 | NA | TRBV6-1 | NA | TGTGCCAGCAGTGAATGGGGATATAGCAATCAGCCCCAGCATTTT | CASSEWGYSNQPQHF
TRBJ1-5 | NA | TRBV19 | NA | TGTGCCAGTAGTATCTCAACGTTTCAGCCCCAGCATTTT | CASSISTFQPQHF
TRBJ1-5 | NA | TRBV18 | NA | TGTGCCAGCTCACCATCGGTGTGGGACCCCCAGCATTTT | CASSPSVWDPQHF
TRBJ1-6 | NA | TRBV28 | TRBD1 | TGTGCCAGCAGTTTAGTGGACAGGGTGGATTCACCCCTCCACTTT | CASSLVDRVDSPLHF
TRBJ1-2 | once | TRBV27 | TRBD1 | TGTGCCAGCAGTTTTCAGGGGGCTCAGTATGGCTACACCTTC | CASSFQGAQYGYTF
TRBJ1-2 | NA | TRBV5-6 | NA | TGTGCCAGCAGCCCGCCGGGAGCTTTATATGGCTACACCTTC | CASSPPGALYGYTF
TRBJ2-7 | NA | TRBV25-1 | TRBD1 | TGTGCCAGCACCGGGACAGGGGCGGGGGAGCAGTACTTC | CASTGTGAGEQYF
TRBJ1-2 | NA | TRBV28 | TRBD1 | TGTGCCAGCAGCTTCCCCATCGGGGACAGGGTAGGCTACGGCTACACCTTC | CASSFPIGDRVGYGYTF
TRBJ1-1 | NA | TRBV11-2 | NA | TGTGCCAGCAGCCCGTTCACCGTGAACACTGAAGCTTTCTTT | CASSPFTVNTEAFF
TRBJ1-4 | NA | TRBV11-2 | NA | TGTGCCAGCAGCCCTATCGCGGGGGTTGGAGGTGAAAAACTGTTTTTT | CASSPIAGVGGEKLFF
TRBJ1-1 | NA | TRBV28 | NA | TGTGCCAGCCTGGGACGTAACACTGAAGCTTTCTTT | CASLGRNTEAFF